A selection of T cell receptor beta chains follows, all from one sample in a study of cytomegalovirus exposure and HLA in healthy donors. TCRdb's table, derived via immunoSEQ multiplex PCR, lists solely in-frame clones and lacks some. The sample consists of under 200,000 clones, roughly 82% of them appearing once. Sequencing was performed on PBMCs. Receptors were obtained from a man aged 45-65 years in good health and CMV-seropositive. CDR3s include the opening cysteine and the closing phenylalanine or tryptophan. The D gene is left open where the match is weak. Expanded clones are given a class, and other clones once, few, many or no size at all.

CDR3 DNA: TGTGCCAGCAGCTTGAGCGGGGGGGAGGAGACCCAGTACTTC
CDR3 protein: CASSLSGGEETQYF
D gene: TRBD2
J gene: TRBJ2-5
clone size: NA
V gene: TRBV5-4

CDR3 DNA: TGTGCCAGCAGCTTCGGACTAGTTAAGGACAATGAGCAGTTCTTC
CDR3 protein: CASSFGLVKDNEQFF
D gene: TRBD2
J gene: TRBJ2-1
clone size: NA
V gene: TRBV5-4

CDR3 DNA: TGCGCCAGCAGCCCAACGGACAGGGATGGCTACACCTTC
CDR3 protein: CASSPTDRDGYTF
D gene: TRBD1
J gene: TRBJ1-2
clone size: NA
V gene: TRBV5-1

CDR3 DNA: TGTGCCAGCAGCTTAACCTCAGCTAACTATGGCTACACCTTC
CDR3 protein: CASSLTSANYGYTF
D gene: NA
J gene: TRBJ1-2
clone size: NA
V gene: TRBV5-4

CDR3 DNA: TGTGCCAGCAGCTCCAGACTCTCGAGCGGGGAGCTGTTTTTT
CDR3 protein: CASSSRLSSGELFF
D gene: NA
J gene: TRBJ2-2
clone size: NA
V gene: TRBV9

CDR3 DNA: TGTGCCAGCAGCCAAGCCGGGACAGGGAACACCGGGGAGCTGTTTTTT
CDR3 protein: CASSQAGTGNTGELFF
D gene: TRBD1
J gene: TRBJ2-2
clone size: NA
V gene: TRBV14

CDR3 DNA: TGTGCCAGCAGCCTTAGAGCGGGGCCTAGCACAGATACGCAGTATTTT
CDR3 protein: CASSLRAGPSTDTQYF
D gene: TRBD2
J gene: TRBJ2-3
clone size: once
V gene: TRBV14

CDR3 DNA: TGTGCTAGCAGCGTTGGTAGCGGGTCGAACACCGGGGAGCTGTTTTTT
CDR3 protein: CASSVGSGSNTGELFF
D gene: TRBD2
J gene: TRBJ2-2
clone size: NA
V gene: TRBV7-7

CDR3 DNA: TGTGCCAGTAGTACCTACCTACACCGGACTAGCGGGGGCCACTACGAGCAGTACTTC
CDR3 protein: CASSTYLHRTSGGHYEQYF
D gene: TRBD2
J gene: TRBJ2-7
clone size: NA
V gene: TRBV19

CDR3 DNA: TGTGCCAGCTCACCACCGGGGAAAGGGGGTGAAAAACTGTTTTTT
CDR3 protein: CASSPPGKGGEKLFF
D gene: NA
J gene: TRBJ1-4
clone size: NA
V gene: TRBV18

CDR3 DNA: TGTGCCAGCAGCCGCGCAGGGGGGAGTGTGAACACTGAAGCTTTCTTT
CDR3 protein: CASSRAGGSVNTEAFF
D gene: TRBD1
J gene: TRBJ1-1
clone size: NA
V gene: TRBV7-9

CDR3 DNA: TGCGCCAGCTCATTCCTGACAGGAACCGATGGCTACACCTTC
CDR3 protein: CASSFLTGTDGYTF
D gene: NA
J gene: TRBJ1-2
clone size: NA
V gene: TRBV5-1

CDR3 DNA: TGTGCCAGCAGTGGGCTCGGGATTAACACTGAAGCTTTCTTT
CDR3 protein: CASSGLGINTEAFF
D gene: NA
J gene: TRBJ1-1
clone size: NA
V gene: TRBV25-1

CDR3 DNA: TGTGCCAGCAGTTGGGGACAGACTAATTCACCCCTCCACTTT
CDR3 protein: CASSWGQTNSPLHF
D gene: TRBD1
J gene: TRBJ1-6
clone size: NA
V gene: TRBV27

CDR3 DNA: TGTGCCAGTAGTTCCCCCGGGACAGGGACCCGGCAGCCCCAGCATTTT
CDR3 protein: CASSSPGTGTRQPQHF
D gene: TRBD1
J gene: TRBJ1-5
clone size: NA
V gene: TRBV19

CDR3 DNA: TGTGCCAGCTCATCGGTAGCCCCGGGGGGGGCATACAATGAGCAGTTCTTC
CDR3 protein: CASSSVAPGGAYNEQFF
D gene: TRBD2
J gene: TRBJ2-1
clone size: NA
V gene: TRBV18

CDR3 DNA: TGCAGCGTTATAGTAGGGGGCCTTGGCTACACCTTC
CDR3 protein: CSVIVGGLGYTF
D gene: TRBD1
J gene: TRBJ1-2
clone size: NA
V gene: TRBV29-1

CDR3 DNA: TGTGCCAGCAGTGAAAAGGGGGGAGGGGCGATGAACTATGGCTACACCTTC
CDR3 protein: CASSEKGGGAMNYGYTF
D gene: NA
J gene: TRBJ1-2
clone size: NA
V gene: TRBV6-1

CDR3 DNA: TGTGCCAGCAGCCCCCAGGGGTCCTATGGCTACACCTTC
CDR3 protein: CASSPQGSYGYTF
D gene: NA
J gene: TRBJ1-2
clone size: NA
V gene: TRBV6-5

CDR3 DNA: TGTGCCAGCAGGATCAGGGGGTATCCCCTGAAGGATACGCAGTATTTT
CDR3 protein: CASRIRGYPLKDTQYF
D gene: TRBD1
J gene: TRBJ2-3
clone size: NA
V gene: TRBV6-4

CDR3 DNA: TGTGCCAGCAGGGCCTGGGGGGAGCGCACAGATACGCAGTATTTT
CDR3 protein: CASRAWGERTDTQYF
D gene: NA
J gene: TRBJ2-3
clone size: NA
V gene: TRBV2

CDR3 DNA: TGTGCCAGCAGTGAAGGCAGGCGCTCGAACACTGAAGCTTTCTTT
CDR3 protein: CASSEGRRSNTEAFF
D gene: NA
J gene: TRBJ1-1
clone size: NA
V gene: TRBV6-1

CDR3 DNA: TGTGCCACCCGACTAGCTGGGGCCAACGTCCTGACTTTC
CDR3 protein: CATRLAGANVLTF
D gene: NA
J gene: TRBJ2-6
clone size: NA
V gene: TRBV7-2

CDR3 DNA: TGCAGCGCCAAGAGTCGGGGGGGAGAGACCCAGTACTTC
CDR3 protein: CSAKSRGGETQYF
D gene: TRBD2
J gene: TRBJ2-5
clone size: NA
V gene: TRBV29-1

CDR3 DNA: TGTGCCAGTAGTCCAGCAAGGGGGACCGATACGCAGTATTTT
CDR3 protein: CASSPARGTDTQYF
D gene: NA
J gene: TRBJ2-3
clone size: few
V gene: TRBV19

CDR3 DNA: TGTGCCATCAGTGCCGCCGGGACTAGCGGGTACACAGATACGCAGTATTTT
CDR3 protein: CAISAAGTSGYTDTQYF
D gene: TRBD2
J gene: TRBJ2-3
clone size: NA
V gene: TRBV10-3

CDR3 DNA: TGTGCCAGCAGAGTCGTCGGGGGGATAGATACGCAGTATTTT
CDR3 protein: CASRVVGGIDTQYF
D gene: TRBD2
J gene: TRBJ2-3
clone size: NA
V gene: TRBV7-8

CDR3 DNA: TGTGCCAGCAGCTTAGAAGGGCAGGGGAAAGAGACCCAGTACTTC
CDR3 protein: CASSLEGQGKETQYF
D gene: NA
J gene: TRBJ2-5
clone size: NA
V gene: TRBV7-8

CDR3 DNA: TGTGCCAGCAGTTTGAGGGGGCTAGGTGTCTATGGCTACACCTTC
CDR3 protein: CASSLRGLGVYGYTF
D gene: TRBD1
J gene: TRBJ1-2
clone size: NA
V gene: TRBV27

CDR3 DNA: TGTGCCAGTGGATCCGAGACAGGGCATTCACCCCTCCACTTT
CDR3 protein: CASGSETGHSPLHF
D gene: TRBD1
J gene: TRBJ1-6
clone size: NA
V gene: TRBV25-1

CDR3 DNA: TGTGCCAGCAGGAGAGGGCCTGGGGAGGAAAAACTGTTTTTT
CDR3 protein: CASRRGPGEEKLFF
D gene: NA
J gene: TRBJ1-4
clone size: NA
V gene: TRBV6-1

CDR3 DNA: TGTGCCAGCAGCCCTACAGGGAGCAGGGAGCTGTTTTTT
CDR3 protein: CASSPTGSRELFF
D gene: NA
J gene: TRBJ2-2
clone size: NA
V gene: TRBV5-4

CDR3 DNA: TGTGCCAGCAGCTTAAAGGGACAGGGAAGCTCTGGGGCCAACGTCCTGACTTTC
CDR3 protein: CASSLKGQGSSGANVLTF
D gene: TRBD1
J gene: TRBJ2-6
clone size: NA
V gene: TRBV7-3

CDR3 DNA: TGTGCCAGCTCACCTTCCGGGACAGGGTTTGGCTACACCTTC
CDR3 protein: CASSPSGTGFGYTF
D gene: TRBD1
J gene: TRBJ1-2
clone size: NA
V gene: TRBV18

CDR3 DNA: TGCGCCAGCAGCTGGGACGGACAGGGGAACACTGAAGCTTTCTTT
CDR3 protein: CASSWDGQGNTEAFF
D gene: TRBD1
J gene: TRBJ1-1
clone size: NA
V gene: TRBV5-1

CDR3 DNA: TGCGCCAGCAGCCAAGTAGAAGTGAGCACAGATACGCAGTATTTT
CDR3 protein: CASSQVEVSTDTQYF
D gene: NA
J gene: TRBJ2-3
clone size: few
V gene: TRBV4-1

CDR3 DNA: TGTGCCAGCAGCTTAGATTTAGCTAGCACAGATACGCAGTATTTT
CDR3 protein: CASSLDLASTDTQYF
D gene: NA
J gene: TRBJ2-3
clone size: NA
V gene: TRBV7-2

CDR3 DNA: TGTGCCAGCATTCAGGGATCCCGGACTGAAGCTTTCTTT
CDR3 protein: CASIQGSRTEAFF
D gene: NA
J gene: TRBJ1-1
clone size: NA
V gene: TRBV21-1

CDR3 DNA: TGTGCCAGCATCCTCAACAGGGGCCCCTACAATGAGCAGTTCTTC
CDR3 protein: CASILNRGPYNEQFF
D gene: TRBD1
J gene: TRBJ2-1
clone size: many
V gene: TRBV7-8

CDR3 DNA: TGTGCCACGAAGGAGGGGGCCCCGTCTGAAGCTTTCTTT
CDR3 protein: CATKEGAPSEAFF
D gene: TRBD1
J gene: TRBJ1-1
clone size: NA
V gene: TRBV6-6

CDR3 DNA: TGTGCCACCACCCCCGGCGGGAGGGCCATCGAGGGGGAGCAGTTCTTC
CDR3 protein: CATTPGGRAIEGEQFF
D gene: TRBD2
J gene: TRBJ2-1
clone size: NA
V gene: TRBV10-3

CDR3 DNA: TGTGCCAGCAGGGGACAGGGCAATAGCAATCAGCCCCAGCATTTT
CDR3 protein: CASRGQGNSNQPQHF
D gene: TRBD1
J gene: TRBJ1-5
clone size: NA
V gene: TRBV6-1

CDR3 DNA: TGTGCCAGCAGTGAAACGGGAGCGAACACCGGGGAGCTGTTTTTT
CDR3 protein: CASSETGANTGELFF
D gene: NA
J gene: TRBJ2-2
clone size: NA
V gene: TRBV6-4

CDR3 DNA: TGCGCCAGCAGCCTAGATTACAGGGCTCAATACACCATATATTTT
CDR3 protein: CASSLDYRAQYTIYF
D gene: NA
J gene: TRBJ1-3
clone size: NA
V gene: TRBV4-1